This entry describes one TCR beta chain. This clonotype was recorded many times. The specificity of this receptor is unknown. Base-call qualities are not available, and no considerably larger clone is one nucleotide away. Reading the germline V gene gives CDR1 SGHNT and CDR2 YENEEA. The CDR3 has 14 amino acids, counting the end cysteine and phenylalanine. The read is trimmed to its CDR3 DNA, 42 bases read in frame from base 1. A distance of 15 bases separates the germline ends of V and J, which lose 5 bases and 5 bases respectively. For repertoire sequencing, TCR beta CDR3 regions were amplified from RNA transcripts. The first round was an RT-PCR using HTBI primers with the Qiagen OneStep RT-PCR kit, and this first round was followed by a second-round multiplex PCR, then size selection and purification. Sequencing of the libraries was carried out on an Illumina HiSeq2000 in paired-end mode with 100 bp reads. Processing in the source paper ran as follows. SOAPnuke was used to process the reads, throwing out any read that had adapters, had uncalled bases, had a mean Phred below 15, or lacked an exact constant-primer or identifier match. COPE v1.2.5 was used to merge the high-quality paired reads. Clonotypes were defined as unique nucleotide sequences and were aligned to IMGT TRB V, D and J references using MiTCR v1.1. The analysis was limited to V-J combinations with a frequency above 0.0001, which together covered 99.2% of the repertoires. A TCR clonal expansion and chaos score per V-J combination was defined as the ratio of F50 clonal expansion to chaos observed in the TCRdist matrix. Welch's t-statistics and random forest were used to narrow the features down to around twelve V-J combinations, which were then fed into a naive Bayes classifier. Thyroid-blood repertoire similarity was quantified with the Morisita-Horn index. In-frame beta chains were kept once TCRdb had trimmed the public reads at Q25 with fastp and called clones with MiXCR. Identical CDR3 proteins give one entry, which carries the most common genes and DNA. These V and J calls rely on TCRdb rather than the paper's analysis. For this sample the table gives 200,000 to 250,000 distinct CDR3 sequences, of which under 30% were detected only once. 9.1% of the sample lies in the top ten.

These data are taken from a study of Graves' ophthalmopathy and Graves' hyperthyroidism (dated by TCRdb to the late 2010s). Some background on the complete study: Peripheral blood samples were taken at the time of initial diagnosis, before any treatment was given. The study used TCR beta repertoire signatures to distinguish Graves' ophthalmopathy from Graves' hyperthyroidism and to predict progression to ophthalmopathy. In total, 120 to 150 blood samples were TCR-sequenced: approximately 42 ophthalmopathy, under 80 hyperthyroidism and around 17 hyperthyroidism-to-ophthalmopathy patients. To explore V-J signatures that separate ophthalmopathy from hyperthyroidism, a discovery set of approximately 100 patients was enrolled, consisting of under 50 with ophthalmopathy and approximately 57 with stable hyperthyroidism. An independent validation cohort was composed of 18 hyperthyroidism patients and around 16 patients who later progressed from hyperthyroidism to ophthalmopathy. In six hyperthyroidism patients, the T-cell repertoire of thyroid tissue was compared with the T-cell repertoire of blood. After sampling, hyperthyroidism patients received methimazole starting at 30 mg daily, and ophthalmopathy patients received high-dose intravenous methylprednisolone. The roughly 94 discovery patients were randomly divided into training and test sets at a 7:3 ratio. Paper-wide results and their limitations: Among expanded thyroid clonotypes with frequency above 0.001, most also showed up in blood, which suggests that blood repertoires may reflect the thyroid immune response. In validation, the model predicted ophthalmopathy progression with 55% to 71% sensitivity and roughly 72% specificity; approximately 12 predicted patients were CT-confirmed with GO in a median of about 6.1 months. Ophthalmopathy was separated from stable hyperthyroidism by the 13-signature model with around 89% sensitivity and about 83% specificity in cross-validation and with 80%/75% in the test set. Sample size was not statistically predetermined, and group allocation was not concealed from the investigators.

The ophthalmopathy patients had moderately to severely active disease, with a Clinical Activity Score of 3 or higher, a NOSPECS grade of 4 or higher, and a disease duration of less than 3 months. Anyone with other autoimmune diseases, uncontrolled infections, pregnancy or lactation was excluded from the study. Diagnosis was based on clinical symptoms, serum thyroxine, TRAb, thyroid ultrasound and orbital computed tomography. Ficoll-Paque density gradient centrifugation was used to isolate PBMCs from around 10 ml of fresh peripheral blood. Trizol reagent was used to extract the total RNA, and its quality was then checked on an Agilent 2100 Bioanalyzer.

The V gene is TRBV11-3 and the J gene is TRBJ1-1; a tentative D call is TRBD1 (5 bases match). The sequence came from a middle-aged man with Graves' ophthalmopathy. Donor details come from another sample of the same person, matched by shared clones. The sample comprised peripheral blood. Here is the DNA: TGTGCCAGCAGCAACCTCAGAGAGGGGACTGAAGCTTTCTTT. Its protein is CASSNLREGTEAFF. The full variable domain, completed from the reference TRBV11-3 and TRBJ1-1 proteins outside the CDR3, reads EAGVVQSPRYKIIEKKQPVAFWCNPISGHNTLYWYLQNLGQGPELLIRYENEEAVDDSQLPKDRFSAERLKGVDSTLKIQPAELGDSAVYLCASSNLREGTEAFFGQGTRLTVV.